Included here is one TCR beta chain sequence, with context. Antigen specificity is unknown. The germline V gene has CDR1 SGDLS and CDR2 YYNGEE. The CDR3 sequence is 14 residues long. Trimming took off 0 bases at V and 3 bases at J, with 10 bases between the two ends. The entry originates in a study of somatic mutations in cytotoxic T cells in rheumatoid arthritis. General study results and limits: Per patient, the largest CD8+ clone was found to exceed 20% of CD8+ cells in 8 of 65 cases.

Some clones are missing from TCRdb's copy, which holds only in-frame ones; the method was immunoSEQ multiplex PCR. The repertoire holds about 6,700 clones, with 75% as singletons. The V gene is TRBV9, the J gene TRBJ2-7, with D unresolved. The sequencing input was CD8+ T cells sorted from blood. This TCR was recovered from a woman aged 60-70 years in good health. Here the CDR3 reads CASSVDGAIYEQYF. The CDR3 DNA reads as TGTGCCAGCAGCGTAGACGGAGCTATCTACGAGCAGTACTTC. Drawing the rest from reference TRBV9 and TRBJ2-7, the complete variable domain is DSGVTQTPKHLITATGQRVTLRCSPRSGDLSVYWYQQSLDQGLQFLIQYYNGEERAKGNILERFSAQQFPDLHSELNLSSLELGDSALYFCASSVDGAIYEQYFGPGTRLTVT.